These 31 T cell receptor beta chains share one sample of origin, sequenced in a study of beta chain features in type 1 diabetes. Which antigens these TCRs recognize remains unknown. The study reverse transcribed the entire isolated RNA, so it sequenced expressed TCRB transcripts. Assay used: immunoSEQ multiplex PCR; TCRdb lists only in-frame clones, some missing. The sample has approximately 170,000 clones; under 9.5% are singletons. Study findings and constraints: Shortening of TCRB CDR3s, moderate but significant, appeared in all four CD4+ subsets of Type 1 diabetes patients.

The sample taken for sequencing was central memory CD4+ T cells from blood. The receptor source for this set is a man between 18 and 35 years old with type 1 diabetes.

The chain is built from TRBV14 and TRBJ2-7; D not resolved. The CDR3 runs 13 residues. V was trimmed by 0 bases and J by 5 bases, leaving 8 bases between them. Germline V gives CDR1 SGHDN, CDR2 FVKESK. CDR3: CASSQDNSHEQYF. The CDR3 nucleotides are TGTGCCAGCAGCCAAGATAACTCGCACGAGCAGTACTTC. The complete variable domain, with remaining parts taken from reference TRBV14 and TRBJ2-7, reads EAGVTQFPSHSVIEKGQTVTLRCDPISGHDNLYWYRRVMGKEIKFLLHFVKESKQDESGMPNNRFLAERTGGTYSTLKVQPAELEDSGVYFCASSQDNSHEQYFGPGTRLTVT.

This clone was seen a handful of times. V is TRBV7-2 and J is TRBJ2-3, with TRBD2 as a possible D gene (6 bases). V was pared by 7 bases and J by 3 bases, with 17 bases between. CDR1 SGHTA and CDR2 FQGNSA come from the germline V gene. The CDR3 contains 15 residues. This CDR3 reads CASTPSATGTDTQYF. Written as DNA, the CDR3 is TGTGCCAGCACCCCTAGCGCAACGGGTACAGATACGCAGTATTTT.

This chain connects TRBV18 to TRBJ2-4, with 7 bases aligning to TRBD1. CDR3 length: 16 residues. Germline-derived CDR1 and CDR2 are KGHSH and LQKENI. V gave up 3 bases and J gave up 1 base; unmatched junction bases: 6. CDR3: CASSPQGDWAKNIQYF. The CDR3 DNA follows: TGTGCCAGCTCACCCCAGGGGGATTGGGCCAAAAACATTCAGTACTTC.

This clone was detected a few times. This chain links TRBV28 with TRBJ1-2; D unclear. The V gene's germline CDR1 is MDHEN and CDR2 SYDVKM. Trimming took off 2 bases at V and 8 bases at J, with 12 bases between the two ends. This CDR3 has 13 amino acids. CDR3 sequence (DNA): TGTGCCAGCAGTTTAGTAACGGTGGGCGGCTACACCTTC. It translates to CASSLVTVGGYTF.

Turning to this clone: A far larger clone is off by one base, so a read error is likely. This sample also contains other DNA sequences that code for the same CDR3. The CDR3, as DNA: TGTGCCAGCAGCCAAGAACAGGGTGGCACCGGGGAGCTGTTTTTT. It yields the protein CASSQEQGGTGELFF. This chain joins TRBV7-2 and TRBJ2-2, with D tentatively TRBD1 (6 bases). Between the trimmed V and J ends, which lost 5 bases and 4 bases, there was a span of 14 bases. Germline-derived CDR1 and CDR2 are SGHTA and FQGNSA. The CDR3 is 15 residues long.

This clone has at least ten counts. The sample carries other DNA sequences with the same CDR3. The chain links TRBV7-9 to TRBJ2-5, with TRBD1 matching over 7 bases. The CDR3 spans 13 residues. Per the germline V gene, CDR1 is SEHNR and CDR2 is FQNEAQ (reference sequence). V trimming: 5 bases; J trimming: 4 bases; junction bases outside the gene matches: 4. The DNA of the CDR3 is TGTGCCAGCAGCCTGAGACAGGGAGAGACCCAGTACTTC. Amino acid sequence: CASSLRQGETQYF.

This clone occurred many times. The gene calls are TRBV30 and TRBJ1-2; 9 bases fit TRBD1. CDR3 length equals 13 residues. V dropped 3 bases and J dropped 8; count of bases not matched to a gene: 7. CDR1 and CDR2 from the germline V gene are GTSNPN and SVGIG (reference sequence). The CDR3 nucleotides are TGTGCCTGGAGCCAGGGGACAGGGCAAGGCTACACCTTC. The encoded protein is CAWSQGTGQGYTF.

The V call is TRBV5-4, the J call TRBJ2-1; TRBD2 agrees at 10 bases. Germline trimming cut 6 bases from V and 6 bases from J; bases unmatched to any gene: 9. Germline V gene data show CDR1 as SGHNT and CDR2 as YYREEE (reference sequence). The CDR3 totals 15 residues. In nucleotides, the CDR3 is TGTGCCAGCAACCCCAGGACTAGCGGAGGCAATGAGCAGTTCTTC. The encoded protein is CASNPRTSGGNEQFF.

In its sample, this clone was seen a few times. The sample carries other DNA sequences with the same CDR3. The V and J genes are TRBV15 and TRBJ2-1; 7 bases are a match to TRBD2. CDR3 length equals 16 residues. With 3 bases clipped from V and 4 bases from J, the junction kept 9 bases outside the gene matches. Germline-derived CDR1 and CDR2 are LNHNV and YYDKDF (reference sequence). CDR3 coding DNA: TGTGCCACCAGCAGGGGCGGAATAGCGGGTTACAATGAGCAGTTCTTC. Its protein is CATSRGGIAGYNEQFF.

The V and J genes are TRBV6-5 and TRBJ1-5, with TRBD1 as a possible D gene (5 bases). The CDR3 is 14 amino acids. V lost 6 bases and J lost 0, with 9 bases in between. Germline loops: CDR1 MNHEY, CDR2 SVGAGI. The CDR3 bases are TGTGCCAGCAGCGGGGGGGTTAGCAATCAGCCCCAGCATTTT. This gives the protein CASSGGVSNQPQHF.

The chain couples TRBV28 to TRBJ2-7; D uncertain. Germline values: CDR1 MDHEN, CDR2 SYDVKM. The length of the CDR3 is 9 residues. V was pared by 2 bases and J by 13 bases, with 6 bases between. The CDR3 protein is CASSLTRYF. The CDR3 nucleotides read TGTGCCAGCAGTTTAACTCGTTACTTC.

There are a few counts of this clone. This chain connects TRBV4-1 to TRBJ1-2; D is perhaps TRBD1 (5 bases). Trimming pared 1 base from V and 0 bases from J, leaving 15 bases between. The CDR3 runs to 17 residues. Per germline, CDR1 MGHRA and CDR2 YSYEKL. The CDR3 loop reads CASSQVLRGVANYGYTF. CDR3 nucleotides: TGCGCCAGCAGCCAAGTCCTTCGGGGGGTAGCTAACTATGGCTACACCTTC.

The J gene is TRBJ1-1, the V gene TRBV19; TRBD1 might be the D (5 bases). Germline V CDR1 and CDR2: LNHDA, SQIVND (reference sequence). This CDR3 contains 14 residues. Trimming removed 7 bases at V and 1 base at J, with 13 bases between. The CDR3 coding sequence is TGTGCCAGTACGCGGGGGGACGCGAACACTGAAGCTTTCTTT. It encodes CASTRGDANTEAFF.

A few counts support this clone. This rearrangement joins TRBV4-2 to TRBJ1-3; weak D call: TRBD1 (6 bases). Deletions cut 3 bases from V and 6 bases from J, with 15 bases between. The CDR3 consists of 15 residues. Germline V CDR1 and CDR2: LGHNA, YNFKEQ. CDR3 amino acids: CASSHGQGSQNTIYF. DNA for the CDR3: TGTGCCAGCAGCCATGGTCAGGGGAGTCAAAACACCATATATTTT.

This clone was seen a few times. The J gene is TRBJ1-1, the V gene TRBV5-1; tentatively, D is TRBD1 (5 bases). This CDR3 has 14 amino acids. V was cut by 0 bases and J by 5 bases, with 11 bases left in between. Germline V lookup: CDR1 SGHRS, CDR2 YFSETQ. This chain's CDR3 is CASSLGSGITEAFF. The CDR3 nucleotides are TGCGCCAGCAGCTTGGGCTCAGGGATAACTGAAGCTTTCTTT. The full variable domain, completed using reference TRBV5-1 and TRBJ1-1, is KAGVTQTPRYLIKTRGQQVTLSCSPISGHRSVSWYQQTPGQGLQFLFEYFSETQRNKGNFPGRFSGRQFSNSRSEMNVSTLELGDSALYLCASSLGSGITEAFFGQGTRLTVV.

This clone was seen a handful of times. The V gene is TRBV28, the J gene TRBJ2-7; tentatively, D is TRBD1 (6 bases). Germline lookup yields CDR1 MDHEN and CDR2 SYDVKM. This CDR3 is 15 amino acids long. V shed 3 bases and J shed 3 bases, with 15 bases lying between them. DNA for the CDR3: TGTGCCAGCAGTTTCTTGACTACAGGGTTCTACGAGCAGTACTTC. It encodes CASSFLTTGFYEQYF.

There are a few counts of this clone. V and J are TRBV9 and TRBJ1-2; no clear D gene. V lost 3 bases and J 5 bases, leaving 14 bases between the germline ends. This CDR3 is built from 14 residues. Germline assignment: CDR1 SGDLS and CDR2 YYNGEE. DNA of the CDR3: TGTGCCAGCAGCGCCAATGTCGCCGGGTATGGCTACACCTTC. It is translated as CASSANVAGYGYTF.

In this sample, this clone turned up a few times. V gene TRBV9 combines with J gene TRBJ2-3; 7 bases are shared with TRBD2. Germline CDR1 is SGDLS and CDR2 is YYNGEE. J lost 0 bases, V lost 2 bases, and 6 bases had no gene match. CDR3 length: 16 amino acids. The CDR3 is CASSVPLAASTDTQYF. The CDR3 coding sequence is TGTGCCAGCAGCGTCCCTCTAGCGGCTAGCACAGATACGCAGTATTTT.

This clone was seen more than once but under ten times. The genes are TRBV11-2 and TRBJ2-5, with TRBD1 matching over 7 bases. CDR3 length: 14 residues. In germline, CDR1 is SGHAT, CDR2 FQNNGV. The V segment lost 4 bases and the J segment 3 bases; nucleotides outside the gene matches: 5. CDR3 residues: CASSYSTGKETQYF. DNA for the CDR3: TGTGCCAGCAGCTATTCGACAGGGAAAGAGACCCAGTACTTC.

The chain couples TRBV29-1 to TRBJ2-2; TRBD1 aligns across 10 bases. This CDR3 has 15 amino acids. The V gene end was trimmed by 3 bases and the J gene end by 4 bases; junction bases not matched to a gene: 5. Germline V lookup: CDR1 SQVTM, CDR2 ANQGSEA. The CDR3 sequence: CSVEGTGVSTGELFF. For the CDR3, the DNA is TGCAGCGTTGAGGGGACAGGGGTGAGCACCGGGGAGCTGTTTTTT.

This chain uses TRBV28 with TRBJ2-3; a possible D gene is TRBD2 (5 bases). The ends were cut back, 8 bases at V and 4 bases at J, with 13 bases in the middle. CDR1 and CDR2 (germline): MDHEN, SYDVKM. The CDR3 runs to 13 residues. Here the CDR3 reads CASSGIQADTQYF. The CDR3 nucleotides are TGTGCCAGCTCGGGGATTCAAGCAGATACGCAGTATTTT.

There are a few counts of this clone. The gene calls are TRBV29-1 and TRBJ1-2; possibly TRBD1 for D (5 bases). The CDR3 covers 15 residues. The germline gives CDR1 SQVTM, CDR2 ANQGSEA. V lost 0 bases and J 3 bases, leaving 14 bases between the germline ends. The CDR3 DNA sequence: TGCAGCGTTGAAGATCTTTGGACACGGGACTATGGCTACACCTTC. Translated: CSVEDLWTRDYGYTF.

This clone has a handful of counts. The junction differs from germline at one of its ends, possibly a read error. The V gene is TRBV15, the J gene TRBJ2-1; tentatively, D is TRBD2 (6 bases). Per the germline V gene, CDR1 is LNHNV and CDR2 is YYDKDF (reference sequence). This CDR3 is 14 amino acids long. The CDR3 DNA reads TGTGCCACCAGCCCACGGACTACCTACAGTGAGCAGTTCTTC. Its translation is CATSPRTTYSEQFF.

The gene calls are TRBV29-1 and TRBJ2-3; TRBD1 matches 8 bases. Germline V gene data show CDR1 as SQVTM and CDR2 as ANQGSEA. Losses at the gene ends were 1 base for V and 1 base for J; bases not matched to a gene: 1. The CDR3 runs to 14 residues. DNA for the CDR3: TGCAGCGTTGAAGGGGGACAGGGCACAGATACGCAGTATTTT. This gives the protein CSVEGGQGTDTQYF.

This clone was picked up a small number of times. This sequence joins TRBV28 and TRBJ1-2; 7 nucleotides line up with TRBD1. Germline V gives CDR1 MDHEN, CDR2 SYDVKM. CDR3 length equals 13 residues. V trimming: 6 bases; J trimming: 2 bases; junction bases outside the gene matches: 3. The CDR3 DNA sequence: TGTGCCAGCAGGATACAGGGGAACTATGGCTACACCTTC. Its protein product is CASRIQGNYGYTF.

This clone was detected only a few times. This chain connects TRBV27 to TRBJ2-1; 9 bases map to TRBD1. CDR3 length equals 14 residues. Per the germline V gene, CDR1 is MNHEY and CDR2 is SMNVEV (reference sequence). V lost 7 bases, J lost 5 bases, and 6 bases stayed unmatched. The CDR3 loop is CASIRTGANNEQFF. CDR3 bases: TGTGCCAGCATTCGGACAGGGGCAAACAATGAGCAGTTCTTC.

This clone was detected ten times or more. This rearrangement joins TRBV13 to TRBJ2-2; 7 nucleotides agree with TRBD1. V lost 4 bases and J lost 1; bases outside the gene matches: 3. The CDR3 contains 15 residues. Per the germline V gene, CDR1 is PRHDT and CDR2 is FYEKMQ (reference sequence). The CDR3 DNA sequence: TGTGCCAGCAGCTACCGGGACAGGAACACCGGGGAGCTGTTTTTT. Protein product: CASSYRDRNTGELFF.

V gene TRBV9 combines with J gene TRBJ2-5; D possibly corresponds to TRBD1 (6 bases). The germline CDR1 and CDR2 sequences are SGDLS and YYNGEE. The V end lost 0 bases, the J end lost 5 bases, and 8 bases lay between the germline ends. CDR3 length: 13 amino acids. CDR3 sequence: CASSVAGGETQYF. In nucleotides, the CDR3 is TGTGCCAGCAGCGTAGCTGGGGGCGAGACCCAGTACTTC.

This clone was observed a few times. The V call is TRBV18, the J call TRBJ1-2, with a weak D call TRBD1 (6 bases). The CDR3 is 15 residues long. V gave up 2 bases and J gave up 4 bases, with 14 bases separating them. Germline assignment: CDR1 KGHSH and CDR2 LQKENI. CDR3 in DNA: TGTGCCAGCTCACCAGATAGACAGGCCCCCTATGGCTACACCTTC. As protein: CASSPDRQAPYGYTF.

This clone was counted a few times. The V and J genes are TRBV5-4 and TRBJ1-3, with D possibly TRBD1 on 5 matching bases. CDR3 length: 15 residues. V shed 3 bases and J shed 2 bases, with 12 bases lying between them. Germline V CDR1 and CDR2: SGHNT, YYREEE (reference sequence). CDR3: CASSSQGLTGNTIYF. CDR3 DNA: TGTGCCAGCAGCTCCCAGGGTCTTACTGGAAACACCATATATTTT.

This clone has just a few counts. The chain joins TRBV28 to TRBJ2-3; 10 nucleotides align to TRBD1. CDR3 length: 13 residues. Germline V gene sequence: CDR1 MDHEN, CDR2 SYDVKM. After removal of 6 bases from V and 5 bases from J, the junction contained 2 bases not matched to a gene. The CDR3: CASRGQGLDTQYF. The CDR3 bases are TGTGCCAGCAGGGGACAGGGGCTAGATACGCAGTATTTT.